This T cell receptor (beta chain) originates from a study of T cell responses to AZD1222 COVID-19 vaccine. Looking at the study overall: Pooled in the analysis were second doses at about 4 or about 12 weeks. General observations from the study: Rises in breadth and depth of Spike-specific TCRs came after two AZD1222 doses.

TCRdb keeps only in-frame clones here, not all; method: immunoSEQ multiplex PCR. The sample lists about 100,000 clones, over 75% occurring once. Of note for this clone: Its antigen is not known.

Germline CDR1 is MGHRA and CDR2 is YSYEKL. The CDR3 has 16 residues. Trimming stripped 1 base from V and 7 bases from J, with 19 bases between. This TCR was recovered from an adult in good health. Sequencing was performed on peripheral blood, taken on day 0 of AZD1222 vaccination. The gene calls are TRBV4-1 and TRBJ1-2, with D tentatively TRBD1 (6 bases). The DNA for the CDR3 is TGCGCCAGCAGCCAAGGCCCTCGGGGGCGCTTTGGTGGCTACACCTTC. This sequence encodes CASSQGPRGRFGGYTF.